These 10 T cell receptor beta chains came from one sample sequenced in a study of T cells in Graves' hyperthyroidism and ophthalmopathy. The TCR beta CDR3 regions underwent amplification using RNA transcripts as the source. Researchers ran a first-round RT-PCR on the TCR CDR3 using the HTBI primer set. TCRdb reprocessed the multiplex PCR reads with MiXCR, giving one entry per CDR3 protein. This sample has 380,000 or so distinct CDR3 sequences, with over 11% found just once. The sample consisted of blood. The receptors shown here come from a woman aged 25 to 39 with Graves' hyperthyroidism.

This clonotype was seen many times. The gene calls are TRBV12-3 or TRBV12-4 and TRBJ2-1; D is ambiguous. CDR3 length: 14 amino acids. The V gene lost 6 bases and the J gene lost 7 bases, with 16 bases spanning the gap. Here the CDR3 reads CASSYTRTRNEQFF. The CDR3 region has the DNA TGTGCCAGCAGCTACACCCGTACCCGGAATGAGCAGTTCTTC.

Only one count was recorded for this clonotype. This chain links TRBV7-2 with TRBJ2-5; 13 bases line up with TRBD2. J lost 5 bases, V lost 5 bases, and 8 bases had no gene match. This CDR3 is built from 16 residues. Looked up from germline, CDR1 is SGHTA and CDR2 is FQGNSA. CDR3 in DNA: TGTGCCAGCAGCAAGGGACTAGCGGGACCTGAGGAGACCCAGTACTTC. This encodes CASSKGLAGPEETQYF.

This clonotype was detected only a few times. The V and J genes are TRBV7-9 and TRBJ2-1; 10 nucleotides align to TRBD1. The V segment lost 1 base and the J segment 8 bases; nucleotides outside the gene matches: 11. The CDR3 extends over 17 amino acids. Germline V gives CDR1 SEHNR, CDR2 FQNEAQ (reference sequence). The CDR3, as DNA: TGTGCCAGCAGCTTAGAGGGGAGGGCGACAGGGGGCGATGAGCAGTTCTTC. Amino acids: CASSLEGRATGGDEQFF. The full variable domain, with the rest looked up from reference TRBV7-9 and TRBJ2-1, is DTGVSQNPRHKITKRGQNVTFRCDPISEHNRLYWYRQTLGQGPEFLTYFQNEAQLEKSRLLSDRFSAERPKGSFSTLEIQRTEQGDSAMYLCASSLEGRATGGDEQFFGPGTRLTVL.

As concerns this clonotype: A much larger clone lies one base from this, so it may be a read error. The chain has TRBV2 and TRBJ1-2; D unresolved. Germline loops: CDR1 SNHLY, CDR2 FYNNEI. This CDR3 region has 11 residues. The CDR3 DNA reads TGTGCCAGCGGTGAGGTACATGGCTACACCTTC. This gives the protein CASGEVHGYTF.

This clonotype has ten or more counts. The gene calls are TRBV28 and TRBJ2-2; 7 positions match TRBD1. The CDR3 sequence is 14 residues long. V was pared by 6 bases and J by 4 bases, with 5 bases of the junction left unmatched. Germline V gene data show CDR1 as MDHEN and CDR2 as SYDVKM. In DNA, the CDR3 is TGTGCCAGCAGGGGGACAGCCTTCACCGGGGAGCTGTTTTTT. Its translation: CASRGTAFTGELFF.

The chain carries TRBV2 and TRBJ1-1; D is unclear. The CDR3 has 12 residues. Trimming pared 10 bases from V and 1 base from J, leaving 10 bases between. CDR1 and CDR2 (germline): SNHLY, FYNNEI. CDR3: CANKHRNTEAFF. CDR3 coding DNA: TGTGCCAACAAACACCGGAACACTGAAGCTTTCTTT.

The sample holds a few counts of this clonotype. The rearrangement links TRBV12-3 or TRBV12-4 to TRBJ2-1; D remains ambiguous. Trimming left V 6 bases short and J 7 bases short, with 10 bases between. The CDR3 is 12 amino acids. CDR3 amino acids: CASSRPRNEQFF. In DNA, the CDR3 is TGTGCCAGCAGCCGCCCTAGGAATGAGCAGTTCTTC.

This clonotype occurred many times. This chain connects TRBV24-1 to TRBJ2-2, with TRBD1 identical over 8 bases. The CDR3 is 16 amino acids. With 0 bases clipped from V and 4 bases from J, the junction kept 3 bases outside the gene matches. The germline CDR1 and CDR2 sequences are KGHDR and SFDVKD. CDR3 sequence (DNA): TGTGCCACCAGTGATTTGCGGACAGGGTCCACCGGGGAGCTGTTTTTT. This encodes CATSDLRTGSTGELFF.

This clonotype was recorded a few times. J is TRBJ1-4 and V is TRBV6-1; no clear D gene. This CDR3 has 15 residues. V lost 6 bases, J lost 0 bases, and 11 bases lay in between. Germline assignment: CDR1 MNHNS and CDR2 SASEGT. CDR3 coding DNA: TGTGCCAGCAGACCAGGAGTAACAACTAATGAAAAACTGTTTTTT. It yields the protein CASRPGVTTNEKLFF.

The chain recombines TRBV6-2 or TRBV6-3 with TRBJ2-7; 8 bases map to TRBD2. The V gene end was trimmed by 5 bases and the J gene end by 1 base; junction bases not matched to a gene: 7. Germline CDR1 and CDR2: MNHEY and SVGEGT. The CDR3 runs 15 residues. The DNA for the CDR3 is TGTGCCAGCAGTCGGACTAGCCGAAGTTCCTACGAGCAGTACTTC. As protein: CASSRTSRSSYEQYF.